The present entry profiles one TCR beta chain with its context. What this receptor recognizes is not known. A read error may produce the germline difference seen at one junction end. The data belong to a study of tumor-infiltrating lymphocytes in primary liver carcinoma (dated by TCRdb to 2016 to 2017). Background on the whole study: Roughly five patients with histopathologically diagnosed primary liver carcinoma underwent surgical resection in China between 2015 and early 2016. Of the five patients, three men and two women aged 30 to 69 years, four had hepatocellular carcinoma and one had combined HCC and intrahepatic cholangiocarcinoma. A total of some 35 specimens from 5 patients went through TCRbeta repertoire sequencing, namely 25 tumor regions, 5 adjacent noncancerous liver tissues and 5 peripheral blood samples. Technical replicate repertoires showed high reproducibility, with mean shared-clone rates approximately 0.9 and correlation coefficients above 0.98. Across five regions of each liver tumor, along with adjacent normal tissue and blood, the study brought together TCRbeta repertoire sequencing, expression microarrays and whole-exome sequencing. Each sample produced about 3.5 to 7.5 million productive TCRbeta reads, and read depth showed no significant difference between tissue types. The five patients had tumors of stage T1-T3 N0M0, with maximum diameters ranging from about 4.2 to 11 cm.

TRIzol reagent was used to extract blood RNA from unsorted whole blood, while the DNeasy Blood & Tissue kit provided the germline DNA. Chronic HBV infection was present in the patients, and the patients were treatment-naive at sampling. Roughly 3.9 milliliters of peripheral blood were collected into K2EDTA tubes before surgery. Summary of the overall study and its limitations: Only the TCR beta chain was sequenced, which likely underestimates true repertoire diversity because unpaired alpha chains were not captured. With just 4 or 5 patients in the study, the authors point out that the findings should be validated in a larger study. The top 250 clones accounted for a significantly greater share of the repertoire in tumors than in blood (p = 0.039). Pairs of tumor regions showed greater repertoire overlap (mean around 35%) than tumor-adjacent pairs (roughly 17%) or tumor-blood pairs (approximately 15%), which is consistent with antigen-driven expansion. Bulk unsorted samples precluded comparing CD4+ and CD8+ T cell repertoires.

Starting from roughly 500 ng total RNA, TCRbeta-specific cDNA was produced by reverse transcription with a constant-region primer and ProtoScript II reverse transcriptase. TCRbeta libraries were built with three nested multiplex PCR rounds, a slightly modified ARM-PCR procedure. The first two PCR rounds used multiplex TRBV1-TRBV30 forward primers with a Cbeta reverse primer, each for about 10 cycles. A final 25-cycle PCR with Deep VentR polymerase added sample barcodes and Illumina adapters. Before sequencing, amplicons between 200 and 500 bp were purified from gel using a QIAquick gel extraction kit. The TCRbeta amplicons were sequenced with 250-bp paired-end reads on an Illumina HiSeq 2500. In the source study's methods: Quality trimming of reads was performed with Trimmomatic v0.33, and paired reads were merged with FLASH v1.2.11 so that full CDR3 sequences could be recovered. V, D and J germline segments were assigned to the rearranged TCRbeta sequences using MiGEC v1.2.1b. Clonotype statistics, along with Shannon-Wiener diversity indices, were calculated using VDJtools v1.0.0. To cut down on sampling bias, every analysis after diversity analysis relied on just the 250 most abundant clonotypes from each sample. TCRdb trimmed the raw reads at Q25, called clones with MiXCR and kept productive beta chains. Every entry covers one CDR3 protein and lists the most common genes and DNA from its rows. The V and J calls follow TCRdb's processing rather than the paper's. This sample is represented by around 330,000 distinct CDR3 sequences; about 50% of them were singletons. Over 15% of the sample lies in the top ten.

Measured from the cysteine to the phenylalanine, the CDR3 is 16 residues long. The only DNA kept is the CDR3, 48 bases in frame from the first base. CDR1 and CDR2 are drawn from the germline V gene: LGHNA, YSLEER. The sequenced sample consisted of peripheral blood. The sequence joins TRBV4-3 to TRBJ2-7, with 13 bases aligning to TRBD2. This clonotype was sampled from a woman aged 30 to 39 with primary liver carcinoma and hepatitis B virus infection. At the DNA level, the sequence is TGTGCCAGCAGCCAAGATGTGGGACTAGCGGGACTCGAGCAGTACTTC. This gives the protein CASSQDVGLAGLEQYF.